Listed below are T cell receptor beta chains from one sample, sequenced in a study of radiation and T cells in renal cell carcinoma. Here immunoSEQ multiplex PCR was the method, and the copy in TCRdb shows in-frame clones only, minus some. The sample holds 94,000 or so clones, about 79% seen once. The sample in question was blood, obtained from a patient whose treatment included radiotherapy and nephrectomy. Every receptor here comes from a man in his 60s with renal cell carcinoma. Each CDR3 is given with its conserved first and last residue. The order of the fields is CDR3 DNA, CDR3 protein, clone size, D gene, V gene, J gene. The D gene is left open where the match is weak. Clone sizes are given selectively: once, few, many, or a class where the clone is expanded.

TGTGCCAGCAGTTGGTACGCCACCGGGGAGCTGTTTTTT	CASSWYATGELFF	-	-	TRBV27	TRBJ2-2
TGTGCCAGCAGCCCCGCCGATTACAGGGCGAGTGGAAACACCATATATTTT	CASSPADYRASGNTIYF	-	-	TRBV11-2	TRBJ1-3
TGTGCCAGCACCCATTCTTACAATGAGCAGTTCTTC	CASTHSYNEQFF	once	-	TRBV7-2	TRBJ2-1
TGTGCCAGCAGTACCCGACAGGGGTATGAGCAGTTCTTC	CASSTRQGYEQFF	-	TRBD1	TRBV6-4	TRBJ2-1
TGTGCTAGTGGTTCGGGGGACAGGGGAGCGGATACGCAGTATTTT	CASGSGDRGADTQYF	-	TRBD1	TRBV12-5	TRBJ2-3
TGTGCCAGCAGCTTAGTGGGTGGAGGCTACACCTTC	CASSLVGGGYTF	-	-	TRBV13	TRBJ1-2
TGTGCCAGCAGTTTGGGGGCGCGAGGTACTGAAGCTTTCTTT	CASSLGARGTEAFF	many	-	TRBV28	TRBJ1-1
TGTGCCTGGAGTTCCGGGACTCAGACCTACGAGCAGTACTTC	CAWSSGTQTYEQYF	-	-	TRBV30	TRBJ2-7
TGTGCCAGCGGTGGTCAGGGAGACAATGAGCAGTTCTTC	CASGGQGDNEQFF	few	-	TRBV10-3	TRBJ2-1
TGCGCCAGCAGCCAAGTACAGGGACAGTATGGCTACACCTTC	CASSQVQGQYGYTF	-	TRBD1	TRBV4-1	TRBJ1-2
TGTGCCAGCAGCGCGCCGGACAGGCACACCTACGAGCAGTACTTC	CASSAPDRHTYEQYF	-	TRBD1	TRBV7-9	TRBJ2-7
TGTGCCAGCAGCTTATCGGGACAGGGCTTAGGTGAAAAACTGTTTTTT	CASSLSGQGLGEKLFF	-	TRBD1	TRBV7-3	TRBJ1-4
TGTGCCAGAAGGCCCGGGGACAGGGTGTCTCTTGGGGCCAACGTCCTGACTTTC	CARRPGDRVSLGANVLTF	-	TRBD1	TRBV19	TRBJ2-6
TGTGCCAGCACCAAGACCACCGGGGAGCTGTTTTTT	CASTKTTGELFF	-	-	TRBV28	TRBJ2-2
TGTGCCAGCAGTGAAGCGCTTGTTCAGGGTGAGCAGTTCTTC	CASSEALVQGEQFF	-	-	TRBV2	TRBJ2-1
TGCGCCAGCAGCTTAGAGATAGCGGGAGTAAACAATGAGCAGTTCTTC	CASSLEIAGVNNEQFF	-	TRBD2	TRBV5-1	TRBJ2-1
TGTGCCAGCAGCTCGACCGTAGCGGGAGGGCCCAATGAGCAGTTCTTC	CASSSTVAGGPNEQFF	few	TRBD2	TRBV7-8	TRBJ2-1
TGCGCCAGCAGCCAAGTAATTAGGAGGGGCCCCAATCAGCCCCAGCATTTT	CASSQVIRRGPNQPQHF	-	-	TRBV4-1	TRBJ1-5
TGTGCCAGCAGCGTAGAAGGGGGGCTCTACGAGCAGTACTTC	CASSVEGGLYEQYF	-	-	TRBV9	TRBJ2-7
TGTGCCACCAGTGGGGGGGGACAGGCCTATGGCTACACCTTC	CATSGGGQAYGYTF	-	TRBD1	TRBV25-1	TRBJ1-2
TGTGCCAGCAGCCCGCTGAACCCCCAAGAGACCCAGTACTTC	CASSPLNPQETQYF	-	-	TRBV6-5	TRBJ2-5
TGTGCCAGCAGCGCCCGCGACGAATACAGGACTTTTAGTGAAAAACTGTTTTTT	CASSARDEYRTFSEKLFF	-	-	TRBV13	TRBJ1-4
TGTGCCAGCAGGAGGGGCCAAGAGACCCAGTACTTC	CASRRGQETQYF	-	-	TRBV27	TRBJ2-5
TGTGCCAGCAGGAGAGGGACACCCACCGGGGAGCTGTTTTTT	CASRRGTPTGELFF	once	-	TRBV27	TRBJ2-2
TGTGCCAGCAGTTACAGGGGGCTAAACGAAAAACTGTTTTTT	CASSYRGLNEKLFF	-	TRBD1	TRBV6-5	TRBJ1-4
TGTGCCAGCTCACCCGCTAGCGGGAGGGCCCTCGAGCAGTACTTC	CASSPASGRALEQYF	-	TRBD2	TRBV18	TRBJ2-7
TGTGCCAGCAGCTTCCGGACAGGGAGGTTCGAGCAGTACTTC	CASSFRTGRFEQYF	-	TRBD1	TRBV7-2	TRBJ2-7
TGCGCCAGCAGTCGAATGGGGGACAATTCACCCCTCCACTTT	CASSRMGDNSPLHF	once	-	TRBV4-1	TRBJ1-6
TGTGCCAGCAGTTTATTAGCCTACAATGAGCAGTTCTTC	CASSLLAYNEQFF	-	-	TRBV6-1	TRBJ2-1
TGCGCCAGCAGCCAGGGACAGGGTGGCACCGGGGAGCTGTTTTTT	CASSQGQGGTGELFF	-	TRBD1	TRBV4-3	TRBJ2-2
TGTGCTAGTGGTCCGGGGCATGCCAACGGGGGCGATGAGCAGTTCTTC	CASGPGHANGGDEQFF	-	-	TRBV12-5	TRBJ2-1
TGTGCCAGCAGCGTAGCATCGACAGGGGGCCTCTACGAGCAGTACTTC	CASSVASTGGLYEQYF	-	TRBD1	TRBV9	TRBJ2-7
TGTGCCAGCAGATCCTTAGCGGGAGGATGGACCGGGGAGCTGTTTTTT	CASRSLAGGWTGELFF	-	TRBD2	TRBV11-2	TRBJ2-2
TGTGCCAGCAGTTACGTAGGTCCCAACTATGGCTACACCTTC	CASSYVGPNYGYTF	-	-	TRBV6-5	TRBJ1-2
TGCGCCAGCAGCCAAGGATCGGACGGGTTCGGCGAGCAGTACTTC	CASSQGSDGFGEQYF	-	-	TRBV4-1	TRBJ2-7
TGCGCCAGCAGCTGGACTAGCGTAGACAATGAGCAGTTCTTC	CASSWTSVDNEQFF	-	TRBD2	TRBV5-1	TRBJ2-1
TGTGCCAGCAGCTTATGGCGGGATTCCTACAATGAGCAGTTCTTC	CASSLWRDSYNEQFF	-	-	TRBV7-8	TRBJ2-1
TGTGCCAGCAGCTTTTTGGCTAGGGAGGATGAAAAACTGTTTTTT	CASSFLAREDEKLFF	-	-	TRBV5-6	TRBJ1-4
TGTGCCAGCAGCGTGGGCCTCCCAGATACGCAGTATTTT	CASSVGLPDTQYF	-	-	TRBV9	TRBJ2-3
TGTGCCAGCTCAGTTACGGGACAGGGAGGGAATCAGCCCCAGCATTTT	CASSVTGQGGNQPQHF	few	TRBD1	TRBV18	TRBJ1-5
TGTGCCAGTACCACCACAGGGGGCGCGGGTCAGCCCCAGCATTTT	CASTTTGGAGQPQHF	-	TRBD1	TRBV19	TRBJ1-5
TGTGCCAGTAGTGGGACAGCATTCAATCAGCCCCAGCATTTT	CASSGTAFNQPQHF	-	TRBD1	TRBV19	TRBJ1-5